A single sample is the source of the 3 T cell receptor beta chains below, sequenced in a study of CD8 T cells in Susac syndrome. Random hexamers were used to reverse transcribe an amount of about 0.45 to 1 ug RNA. TCRdb ran MiXCR on the immunoSEQ multiplex PCR reads and lists one entry per CDR3 protein. The sample carries under 200,000 distinct CDR3 sequences, 95% recorded once. Sequencing input: CD8+ T cells from PBMCs. Receptors originate from a human donor with multiple sclerosis.

The sample holds one count of this clonotype. This rearrangement joins TRBV2 to TRBJ2-5; the D call may be TRBD1 or TRBD2 (5 bases each). Trimming stripped 8 bases from V and 3 bases from J, with 16 bases between. CDR1 is SNHLY, CDR2 FYNNEI, per germline. This CDR3 contains 14 residues. This CDR3 reads CASPTLGREETQYF. The CDR3 region has the DNA TGTGCCAGCCCGACTCTGGGGCGGGAAGAGACCCAGTACTTC.

The chain links TRBV5-6 to TRBJ1-6; 9 bases agree with TRBD1. The CDR3 is 14 residues long. Unmatched junction bases numbered 5, after V lost 4 bases and J lost 9 bases. The germline CDR1 and CDR2 sequences are SGHDT and YYEEEE. CDR3 sequence reads: CASSQGTGSSPLHF. CDR3 nucleotide sequence: TGTGCCAGCAGCCAGGGGACAGGGAGTTCACCCCTCCACTTT.

The chain recombines TRBV5-1 with TRBJ2-7; TRBD1 matches at 7 bases. This CDR3 spans 15 amino acids. Germline V gene lookup returns CDR1 SGHRS and CDR2 YFSETQ. The V and J ends lost 0 bases and 2 bases, in that order; junction bases with no gene match: 5. CDR3 residues: CASSLGQGQAYEQYF. The CDR3 DNA follows: TGCGCCAGCAGCTTGGGACAGGGACAAGCCTACGAGCAGTACTTC.